The sequence of this TCR beta chain was determined in a study of radiation and T cells in renal cell carcinoma. Regarding time point: baseline pretreatment blood. Treatment reported: 15 Gy SBRT to primary tumor, nephrectomy 4 weeks later. The assay was immunoSEQ multiplex PCR, and TCRdb's table has in-frame clones only and misses some. Here the sample spans 120,000 to 150,000 clones, about 88% being singletons. The CDR3 is made up of 15 amino acids. CDR1 and CDR2 from the germline V gene are MNHEY and SVGAGI. V shed 0 bases and J shed 2 bases, with 8 bases lying between them. The TCR sequence derives from a woman in her 70s with renal cell carcinoma. The chain recombines TRBV6-5 with TRBJ1-3, with D hard to call. Sequences were derived from blood, sampled from a patient whose treatment included radiotherapy and nephrectomy. CDR3 nucleotides: TGTGCCAGCAGTTACTCGATCCAGACTGGAAACACCATATATTTT. Translating gives CASSYSIQTGNTIYF.